The 16 T cell receptor beta chains in this list originate from one sample, sequenced in a study of OX40 agonist ivuxolimab in advanced cancers. Some clones are missing from TCRdb's copy, which holds only in-frame ones; the method was immunoSEQ multiplex PCR. The repertoire holds roughly 58,000 clones, with just under 85% as singletons. Sample: CD4+ or CD8+ T cells sorted from blood, taken in a trial of the OX40 agonist ivuxolimab. These receptors were collected from an adult with an advanced solid tumor such as melanoma, head and neck, liver or kidney cancer.

This chain connects TRBV30 to TRBJ1-5; 7 bases line up with TRBD1. Trimming at V came to 0 bases and at J to 6 bases, leaving 8 bases not matched to a gene. The CDR3 has 15 residues. Germline V CDR1 and CDR2: GTSNPN, SVGIG (reference sequence). The CDR3 DNA reads as TGTGCCTGGAGTGTAGTTCAGGGGGGGGGTCAGCCCCAGCATTTT. Encoded protein: CAWSVVQGGGQPQHF.

V usage is TRBV6-1 and J usage is TRBJ2-7; perhaps TRBD1 as D (9 bases). V was clipped by 3 bases and J by 1 base, with 19 bases between them. The CDR3 is 17 residues long. Germline assignment: CDR1 MNHNS and CDR2 SASEGT. The CDR3 here is CASSDDRGGTSSYEQYF. The DNA for the CDR3 is TGTGCCAGCAGTGACGACAGGGGGGGGACTAGTTCCTACGAGCAGTACTTC.

The chain combines TRBV1 with TRBJ1-2; the table's D call, TRBD1, was not checked against the DNA. TRBV1 is a known pseudogene. CDR3 length: 15 residues. The CDR3 loop reads CTSSQCLPGKDGYTF. The CDR3 nucleotides read TGCACCAGCAGCCAATGTCTTCCAGGGAAGGACGGCTACACCTTC.

The chain carries TRBV6-5 and TRBJ2-7, with a possible D match to TRBD2 (5 bases). The CDR3 has 15 residues. The V gene's germline CDR1 is MNHEY and CDR2 SVGAGI. Trimming stripped 2 bases from V and 5 bases from J, with 16 bases between. CDR3 amino acids: CASSYPRDPPHEQYF. The CDR3 DNA reads TGTGCCAGCAGTTACCCCCGGGATCCCCCTCACGAGCAGTACTTC.

The chain has TRBV6-1 and TRBJ1-1; D is uncertain. Germline V lookup: CDR1 MNHNS, CDR2 SASEGT. The CDR3 sequence is 13 residues long. V gave up 2 bases and J gave up 3 bases, with 7 bases separating them. In nucleotides, the CDR3 is TGTGCCAGCAGTGAAAGTTGGGACACTGAAGCTTTCTTT. Translating gives CASSESWDTEAFF.

The rearrangement joins TRBV18 to TRBJ1-1; D unclear. Germline V gene sequence: CDR1 KGHSH, CDR2 LQKENI. The CDR3 runs 15 residues. V was cut by 0 bases and J by 3 bases, with 11 bases left in between. Here the CDR3 DNA reads TGTGCCAGCTCACCACCCAGCCGGGCTGACACTGAAGCTTTCTTT. Its protein product is CASSPPSRADTEAFF.

The chain recombines TRBV4-1 with TRBJ1-1, with TRBD1 matching over 9 bases. V lost 6 bases to trimming and J lost 3 bases; unmatched junction nucleotides: 14. The CDR3 covers 17 residues. CDR1 MGHRA and CDR2 YSYEKL come from the germline V gene. The CDR3 here is CASRLGTGKIRDTEAFF. The DNA of the CDR3 is TGCGCCAGCAGGCTAGGGACAGGGAAAATTAGGGACACTGAAGCTTTCTTT.

V and J are TRBV5-6 and TRBJ2-5; no definite D call. The V gene lost 4 bases and the J gene lost 3 bases, with 16 bases spanning the gap. CDR3 length equals 15 residues. Per the germline V gene, CDR1 is SGHDT and CDR2 is YYEEEE. The CDR3 coding sequence is TGTGCCAGCAGCCCGTATGACGGAATAGAAGAGACCCAGTACTTC. Its protein product is CASSPYDGIEETQYF. Full variable domain (missing parts from reference TRBV5-6 and TRBJ2-5): DAGVTQSPTHLIKTRGQQVTLRCSPKSGHDTVSWYQQALGQGPQFIFQYYEEEERQRGNFPDRFSGHQFPNYSSELNVNALLLGDSALYLCASSPYDGIEETQYFGPGTRLLVL.

As concerns this clone: An end of the junction differs from the germline gene, which may be a read error. Other DNA sequences from this sample encode an identical CDR3 as well. The chain couples TRBV4-3 to TRBJ1-1; D may be TRBD1 (6 bases). The CDR3 extends over 14 amino acids. The germline gives CDR1 LGHNA, CDR2 YSLEER. The CDR3 sequence is CASSRDPWDTEAFF. CDR3 nucleotide sequence: TGCGCCAGCAGCCGGGACCCCTGGGACACTGAAGCTTTTTTT.

This chain links TRBV7-9 with TRBJ1-5; D not resolved. The CDR3 extends over 13 amino acids. V was trimmed by 3 bases and J by 6 bases, leaving 9 bases between them. CDR1 is SEHNR and CDR2 is FQNEAQ in the germline V gene (reference sequence). The CDR3 bases are TGTGCCAGCAGCTTTGAGGGTGTTCAGCCCCAGCATTTT. It codes for CASSFEGVQPQHF.

The genes are TRBV7-9 and TRBJ1-1, with TRBD1 matching over 10 bases. V trimming: 5 bases; J trimming: 4 bases; junction bases outside the gene matches: 7. Germline lookup yields CDR1 SEHNR and CDR2 FQNEAQ (reference sequence). This CDR3 is 15 amino acids long. The CDR3 sequence: CASSDDRGRVTEAFF. The CDR3 DNA follows: TGTGCCAGCAGCGACGACAGGGGGCGCGTCACTGAAGCTTTCTTT.

This rearrangement joins TRBV18 to TRBJ2-7; D assignment may be TRBD1 or TRBD2 (6 bases each). Germline CDR1 reads KGHSH; CDR2 reads LQKENI. This CDR3 contains 15 residues. V gave up 2 bases and J gave up 2 bases, with 13 bases separating them. The chain's CDR3 is CASSPGGTRTYEQYF. In DNA form, the CDR3 reads TGTGCCAGCTCACCAGGGGGGACAAGGACCTACGAGCAGTACTTC.

The V and J genes are TRBV4-3 and TRBJ2-1; 13 positions match TRBD2. The trim removed 4 bases at V and 9 bases at J, leaving 9 bases unmatched. Looked up from germline, CDR1 is LGHNA and CDR2 is YSLEER. CDR3 length: 16 amino acids. The CDR3 DNA reads TGCGCCAGCAGCCGCTCCGGGACTAGCGGGAAGAGTGAGCAGTTCTTC. Translating gives CASSRSGTSGKSEQFF.

This clone was picked up one time. This chain joins TRBV4-1 and TRBJ2-7; 8 positions match TRBD1. This CDR3 spans 19 amino acids. The V gene's germline CDR1 is MGHRA and CDR2 YSYEKL. Trimming cost V 3 bases and J 3 bases; bases outside gene matches: 19. Here the CDR3 reads CASSHPTGRGPAGNYEQYF. In nucleotides, the CDR3 is TGCGCCAGCAGCCATCCGACGGGCAGGGGGCCGGCGGGGAACTACGAGCAGTACTTC.

The V call is TRBV11-1, the J call TRBJ2-1; TRBD2 agrees at 10 bases. The CDR3 runs 15 residues. Germline V lookup: CDR1 SGHAT, CDR2 FQDESV (reference sequence). Losses at the gene ends were 4 bases for V and 0 bases for J; bases not matched to a gene: 0. The CDR3 bases are TGTGCCAGCAGCTCTAGCGGGGGCTCCTACAATGAGCAGTTCTTC. It encodes CASSSSGGSYNEQFF.

The chain uses TRBV21-1 and TRBJ2-7; the listed D gene, TRBD1, was not tested against the DNA. TRBV21-1 is assigned pseudogene status. CDR3 size: 13 residues. DNA of the CDR3: TGTGCCAGGTCCCCGGGACAGGGGTACGAGCAGTACTTC. Protein: CARSPGQGYEQYF.